The 10 T cell receptor beta chains below all came from one sample that was sequenced in a study of cytomegalovirus exposure and HLA in healthy donors. This PCR relied on a set of 60 Vbeta primers and 13 Jbeta primers. TCRdb's table, derived via immunoSEQ multiplex PCR, lists solely in-frame clones and lacks some. The sample holds 150,000 to 200,000 clones, roughly four fifths seen once. Sequencing was carried out using PBMCs. These receptors were taken from a man aged 30 to 39 in good health and CMV-seronegative.

This chain links TRBV5-1 with TRBJ2-5; D possibly corresponds to TRBD2 (6 bases). Germline V gene lookup returns CDR1 SGHRS and CDR2 YFSETQ. The CDR3 covers 17 residues. Trimming took off 6 bases at V and 3 bases at J, with 24 bases between the two ends. CDR3 nucleotide sequence: TGCGCCAGCACCCCGGGAGCAGGGAGGTCAATAAAAGAGACCCAGTACTTC. Translated: CASTPGAGRSIKETQYF. Drawing the rest from reference TRBV5-1 and TRBJ2-5, the complete variable domain is KAGVTQTPRYLIKTRGQQVTLSCSPISGHRSVSWYQQTPGQGLQFLFEYFSETQRNKGNFPGRFSGRQFSNSRSEMNVSTLELGDSALYLCASTPGAGRSIKETQYFGPGTRLLVL.

The genes are TRBV7-9 and TRBJ2-1, with 9 nucleotides matching TRBD1. The CDR3 is made up of 13 amino acids. V trimming: 5 bases; J trimming: 16 bases; junction bases outside the gene matches: 12. Germline V gives CDR1 SEHNR, CDR2 FQNEAQ (reference sequence). This CDR3 is CASSPQDRGELFF. For the CDR3, the DNA is TGTGCCAGCAGCCCACAGGACAGGGGCGAATTATTCTTC.

V is TRBV5-1 and J is TRBJ2-7; 9 bases line up with TRBD1. CDR1 is SGHRS, CDR2 YFSETQ, per germline. This CDR3 comprises 16 residues. V shed 4 bases and J 3 bases; nucleotides not matched to a gene: 11. CDR3 sequence reads: CASSPEPGQGLYEQYF. CDR3 in DNA: TGCGCCAGCAGCCCTGAACCGGGACAGGGCCTCTACGAGCAGTACTTC. Based on the CDR3 plus reference TRBV5-1 and TRBJ2-7, the full variable domain is KAGVTQTPRYLIKTRGQQVTLSCSPISGHRSVSWYQQTPGQGLQFLFEYFSETQRNKGNFPGRFSGRQFSNSRSEMNVSTLELGDSALYLCASSPEPGQGLYEQYFGPGTRLTVT.

CDR3 amino acids: CASSTGQGASGGNTIYF. The CDR3 nucleotides are TGTGCCAGTAGTACCGGACAGGGGGCTTCGGGCGGAAACACCATATATTTT. The J gene is TRBJ1-3, the V gene TRBV19, with 11 positions matching TRBD1. The ends lost 4 bases at V and 4 bases at J; junction bases unmatched: 9. Germline V gene lookup returns CDR1 LNHDA and CDR2 SQIVND (reference sequence). The CDR3 runs to 17 residues.

V gene TRBV30 combines with J gene TRBJ1-1; weak D call: TRBD1 (6 bases). Germline loops: CDR1 GTSNPN, CDR2 SVGIG (reference sequence). V lost 5 bases, J lost 4 bases, and 14 bases lay in between. The CDR3 has 13 residues. CDR3 amino acids: CAWQGQGGTEAFF. CDR3 coding DNA: TGTGCCTGGCAGGGACAAGGGGGCACTGAAGCTTTCTTT.

The chain joins TRBV6-5 to TRBJ2-5; TRBD2 aligns across 14 bases. CDR1 is MNHEY and CDR2 is SVGAGI in the germline V gene. The CDR3 covers 15 residues. V lost 10 bases to trimming and J lost 1 base; unmatched junction nucleotides: 5. This CDR3 is CATRLAGGSQETQYF. The DNA for the CDR3 is TGTGCCACCCGACTAGCGGGAGGGTCCCAAGAGACCCAGTACTTC.

The chain combines TRBV7-9 with TRBJ2-5; TRBD2 aligns across 9 bases. CDR1 is SEHNR and CDR2 is FQNEAQ in the germline V gene (reference sequence). The CDR3 is 14 amino acids. Trimming removed 4 bases from V and 3 bases from J; junction bases left unmatched: 3. DNA for the CDR3: TGTGCCAGCAGCTCATTAGCGGGAGAAGAGACCCAGTACTTC. Translated: CASSSLAGEETQYF.

This chain links TRBV5-1 with TRBJ2-1, with D perhaps matching TRBD1 (6 bases). The CDR3 is made up of 16 amino acids. V was clipped by 0 bases and J by 6 bases, with 16 bases between them. Germline CDR1 and CDR2: SGHRS and YFSETQ. The CDR3 DNA reads TGCGCCAGCAGCTTGGCCTTCGTGGGGGCCCCCAATGAGCAGTTCTTC. Encoded protein: CASSLAFVGAPNEQFF.

The V and J genes are TRBV5-1 and TRBJ2-3; 9 bases line up with TRBD1. The germline gives CDR1 SGHRS, CDR2 YFSETQ. The CDR3 extends over 14 amino acids. With 5 bases clipped from V and 3 bases from J, the junction kept 4 bases outside the gene matches. In nucleotides, the CDR3 is TGCGCCAGCAGTCGGGACAGGGAAACAGATACGCAGTATTTT. Residues: CASSRDRETDTQYF. Supplemented by reference TRBV5-1 and TRBJ2-3, the full variable domain reads KAGVTQTPRYLIKTRGQQVTLSCSPISGHRSVSWYQQTPGQGLQFLFEYFSETQRNKGNFPGRFSGRQFSNSRSEMNVSTLELGDSALYLCASSRDRETDTQYFGPGTRLTVL.

V gene TRBV25-1 combines with J gene TRBJ2-1; no definite D call. V dropped 7 bases and J dropped 10 bases, with 14 bases sitting between them. Germline V CDR1 and CDR2: MGHDK, SYGVNS. CDR3 length: 12 amino acids. CDR3 nucleotides: TGTGCCAGCATTGACCCGAGCAGGGAGCAGTTCTTC. Amino acid sequence: CASIDPSREQFF.